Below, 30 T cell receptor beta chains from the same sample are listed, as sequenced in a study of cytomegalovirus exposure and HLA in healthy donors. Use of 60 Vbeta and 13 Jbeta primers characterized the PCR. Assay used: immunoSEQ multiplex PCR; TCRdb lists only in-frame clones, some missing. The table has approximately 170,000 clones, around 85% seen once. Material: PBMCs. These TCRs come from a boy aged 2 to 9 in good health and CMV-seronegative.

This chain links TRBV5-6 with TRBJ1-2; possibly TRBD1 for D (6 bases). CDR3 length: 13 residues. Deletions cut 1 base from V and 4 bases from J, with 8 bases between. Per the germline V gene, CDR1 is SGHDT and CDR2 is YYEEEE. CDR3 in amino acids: CASSLTGTYGYTF. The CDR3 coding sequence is TGTGCCAGCAGCTTGACAGGGACCTATGGCTACACCTTC. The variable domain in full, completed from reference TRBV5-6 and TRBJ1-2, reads DAGVTQSPTHLIKTRGQQVTLRCSPKSGHDTVSWYQQALGQGPQFIFQYYEEEERQRGNFPDRFSGHQFPNYSSELNVNALLLGDSALYLCASSLTGTYGYTFGSGTRLTVV.

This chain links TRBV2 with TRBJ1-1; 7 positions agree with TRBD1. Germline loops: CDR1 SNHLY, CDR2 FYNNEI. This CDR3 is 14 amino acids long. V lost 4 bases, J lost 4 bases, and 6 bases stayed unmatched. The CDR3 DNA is TGTGCCAGCAGTGGTCGGCAGGGGGGCACTGAAGCTTTCTTT. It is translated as CASSGRQGGTEAFF.

The CDR3 sequence is CASSYSGLTGELFF. The DNA of the CDR3 is TGTGCCAGCAGTTACTCAGGACTGACCGGGGAGCTGTTTTTT. The J gene is TRBJ2-2, the V gene TRBV6-5; a possible D gene is TRBD2 (5 bases). The germline CDR1 and CDR2 sequences are MNHEY and SVGAGI. Trimming cost V 0 bases and J 5 bases, with 7 bases left between them. CDR3 length: 14 residues.

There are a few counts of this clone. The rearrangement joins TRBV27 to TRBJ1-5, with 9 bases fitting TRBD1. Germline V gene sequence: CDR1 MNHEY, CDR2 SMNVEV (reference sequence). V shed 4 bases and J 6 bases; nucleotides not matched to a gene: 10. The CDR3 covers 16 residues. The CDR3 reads CASSSRQGVGSQPQHF. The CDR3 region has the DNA TGTGCCAGCAGTTCCCGACAGGGGGTAGGAAGTCAGCCCCAGCATTTT.

The CDR3 reads CASSKGRTSQNGPYEQYV. The CDR3 DNA reads as TGTGCCAGCAGCAAGGGGCGGACAAGCCAAAACGGGCCCTACGAGCAGTACGTC. The chain is built from TRBV21-1 and TRBJ2-7; TRBD1 reflects the table's D call only, with no check against the DNA. TRBV21-1 represents a pseudogene. This CDR3 is 18 amino acids long.

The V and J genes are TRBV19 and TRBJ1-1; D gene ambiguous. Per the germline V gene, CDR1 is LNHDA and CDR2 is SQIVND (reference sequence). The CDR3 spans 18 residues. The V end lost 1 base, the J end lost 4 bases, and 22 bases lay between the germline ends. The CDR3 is CASSIGRGWTVKGTEAFF. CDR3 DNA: TGTGCCAGTAGTATAGGCCGGGGATGGACGGTGAAGGGCACTGAAGCTTTCTTT. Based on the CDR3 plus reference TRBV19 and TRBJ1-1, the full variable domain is DGGITQSPKYLFRKEGQNVTLSCEQNLNHDAMYWYRQDPGQGLRLIYYSQIVNDFQKGDIAEGYSVSREKKESFPLTVTSAQKNPTAFYLCASSIGRGWTVKGTEAFFGQGTRLTVV.

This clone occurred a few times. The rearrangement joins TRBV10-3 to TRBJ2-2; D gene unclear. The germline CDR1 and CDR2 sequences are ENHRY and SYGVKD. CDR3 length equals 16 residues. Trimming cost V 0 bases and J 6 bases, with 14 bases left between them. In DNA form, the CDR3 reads TGTGCCATCAGTGAGTCGCATTTGGTGAGGCCCGGGGAGCTGTTTTTT. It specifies CAISESHLVRPGELFF.

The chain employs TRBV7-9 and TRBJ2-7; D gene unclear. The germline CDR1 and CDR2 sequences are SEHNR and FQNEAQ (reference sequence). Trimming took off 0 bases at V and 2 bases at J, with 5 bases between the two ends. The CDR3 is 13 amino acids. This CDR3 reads CASSLASTYEQYF. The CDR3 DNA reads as TGTGCCAGCAGCTTAGCGTCTACCTACGAGCAGTACTTC.

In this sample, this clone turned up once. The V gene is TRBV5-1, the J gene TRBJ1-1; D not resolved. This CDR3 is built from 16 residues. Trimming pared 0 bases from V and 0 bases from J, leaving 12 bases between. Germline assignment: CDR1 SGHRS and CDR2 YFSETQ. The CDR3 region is CASSLVGSNMNTEAFF. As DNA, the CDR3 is TGCGCCAGCAGCTTGGTTGGCTCGAACATGAACACTGAAGCTTTCTTT.

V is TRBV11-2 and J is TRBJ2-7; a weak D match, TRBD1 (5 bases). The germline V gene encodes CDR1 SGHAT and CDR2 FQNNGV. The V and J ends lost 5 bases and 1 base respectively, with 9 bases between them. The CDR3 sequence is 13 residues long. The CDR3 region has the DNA TGTGCCAGCAGCCCCCAGGGTTCCTACGAGCAGTACGTC. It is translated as CASSPQGSYEQYV.

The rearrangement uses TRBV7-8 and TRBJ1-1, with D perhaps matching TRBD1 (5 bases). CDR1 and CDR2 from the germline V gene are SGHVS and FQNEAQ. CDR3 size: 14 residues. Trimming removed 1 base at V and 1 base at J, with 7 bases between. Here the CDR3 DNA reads TGTGCCAGCAGCTTAGGGGGCGGGAACACTGAAGCTTTCTTT. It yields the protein CASSLGGGNTEAFF. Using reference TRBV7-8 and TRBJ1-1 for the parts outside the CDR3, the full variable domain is GAGVSQSPRYKVAKRGQDVALRCDPISGHVSLFWYQQALGQGPEFLTYFQNEAQLDKSGLPSDRFFAERPEGSVSTLKIQRTQQEDSAVYLCASSLGGGNTEAFFGQGTRLTVV.

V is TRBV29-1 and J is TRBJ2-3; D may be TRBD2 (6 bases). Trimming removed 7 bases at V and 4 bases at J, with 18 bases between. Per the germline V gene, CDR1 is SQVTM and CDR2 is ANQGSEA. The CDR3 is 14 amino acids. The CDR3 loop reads CSAGGTFNPDTQYF. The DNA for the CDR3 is TGCAGCGCCGGAGGGACTTTCAACCCAGATACGCAGTATTTT.

CDR3 region: CASSSGLAGTLREQFF. The CDR3 DNA reads TGTGCCAGCAGCTCAGGACTAGCGGGGACGCTCAGGGAGCAGTTCTTC. The rearrangement uses TRBV7-3 and TRBJ2-1, with 12 nucleotides matching TRBD2. The germline V gene encodes CDR1 SGHTA and CDR2 FQGTGA. CDR3 length equals 16 residues. J lost 10 bases, V lost 4 bases, and 11 bases had no gene match.

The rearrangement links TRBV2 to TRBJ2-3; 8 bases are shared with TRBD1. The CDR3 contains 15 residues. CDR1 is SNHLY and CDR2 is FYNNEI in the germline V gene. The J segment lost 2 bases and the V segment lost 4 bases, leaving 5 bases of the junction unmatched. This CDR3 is CASSGNRGATDTQYF. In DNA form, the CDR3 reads TGTGCCAGCAGTGGCAACAGGGGGGCCACAGATACGCAGTATTTT.

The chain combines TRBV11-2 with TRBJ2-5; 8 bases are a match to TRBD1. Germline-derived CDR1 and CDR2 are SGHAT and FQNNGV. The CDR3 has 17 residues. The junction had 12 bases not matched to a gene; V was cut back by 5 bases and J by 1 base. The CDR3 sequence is CASSPRTLTGGQETQYF. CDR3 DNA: TGTGCCAGCAGCCCCCGTACCCTAACAGGGGGCCAAGAGACCCAGTACTTC.

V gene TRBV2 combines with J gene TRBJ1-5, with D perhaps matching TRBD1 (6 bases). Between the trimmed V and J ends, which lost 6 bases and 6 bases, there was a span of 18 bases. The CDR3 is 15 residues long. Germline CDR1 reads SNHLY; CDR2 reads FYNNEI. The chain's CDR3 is CASSVRRGNGQPQHF. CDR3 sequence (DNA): TGTGCCAGCAGCGTTAGAAGGGGGAACGGTCAGCCCCAGCATTTT.

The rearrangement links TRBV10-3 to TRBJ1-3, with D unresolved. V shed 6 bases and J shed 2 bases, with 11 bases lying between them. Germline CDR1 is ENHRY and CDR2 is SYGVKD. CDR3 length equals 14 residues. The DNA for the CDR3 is TGTGCCATCAGAAAAAGAGAGGCTGGAAACACCATATATTTT. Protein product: CAIRKREAGNTIYF.

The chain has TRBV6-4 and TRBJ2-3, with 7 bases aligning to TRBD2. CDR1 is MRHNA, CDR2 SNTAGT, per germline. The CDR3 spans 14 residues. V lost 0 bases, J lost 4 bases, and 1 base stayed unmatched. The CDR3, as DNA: TGTGCCAGCAGTGACTCGGCGGGGGCAGATACGCAGTATTTT. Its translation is CASSDSAGADTQYF.

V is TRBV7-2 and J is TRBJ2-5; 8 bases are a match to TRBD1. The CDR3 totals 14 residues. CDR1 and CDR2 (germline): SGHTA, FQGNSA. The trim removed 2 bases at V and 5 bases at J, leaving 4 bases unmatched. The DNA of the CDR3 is TGTGCCAGCAGCTTACAGGGGGCGGACGAGACCCAGTACTTC. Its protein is CASSLQGADETQYF.

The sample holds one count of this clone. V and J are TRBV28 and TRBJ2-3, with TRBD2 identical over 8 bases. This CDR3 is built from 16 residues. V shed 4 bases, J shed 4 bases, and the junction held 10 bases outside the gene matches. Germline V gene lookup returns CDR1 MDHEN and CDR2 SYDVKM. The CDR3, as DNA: TGTGCCAGCAGTTCGCCCCCGGGCGGGGGGCCAGATACGCAGTATTTT. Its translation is CASSSPPGGGPDTQYF.

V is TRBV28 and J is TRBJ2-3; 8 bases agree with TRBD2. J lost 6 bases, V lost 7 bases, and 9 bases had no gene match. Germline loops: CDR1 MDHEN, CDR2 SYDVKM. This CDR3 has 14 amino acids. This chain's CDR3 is CASTRRGAVDTQYF. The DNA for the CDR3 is TGTGCCAGCACCAGGCGGGGGGCTGTGGATACGCAGTATTTT.

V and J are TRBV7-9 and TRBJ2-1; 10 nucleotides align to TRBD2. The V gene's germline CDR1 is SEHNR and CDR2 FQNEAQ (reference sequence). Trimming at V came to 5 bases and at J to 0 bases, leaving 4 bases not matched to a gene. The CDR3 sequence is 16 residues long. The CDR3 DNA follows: TGTGCCAGCAGCGGATGGACTAGCGGCTCCTACAATGAGCAGTTCTTC. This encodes CASSGWTSGSYNEQFF.

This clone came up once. CDR3 DNA: TGTGCCAGCAGTCCCATGCCGCAGACACCCCTCCACTTT. Amino acids: CASSPMPQTPLHF. The J gene is TRBJ1-6, the V gene TRBV27, with D unresolved. V was cut by 5 bases and J by 11 bases, with 13 bases left in between. In germline, CDR1 is MNHEY, CDR2 SMNVEV (reference sequence). CDR3 size: 13 residues.

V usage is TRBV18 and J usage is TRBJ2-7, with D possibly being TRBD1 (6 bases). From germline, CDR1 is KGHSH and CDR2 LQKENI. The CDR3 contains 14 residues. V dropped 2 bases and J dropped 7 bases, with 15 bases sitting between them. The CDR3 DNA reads TGTGCCAGCTCACCAAGGGGGTCTAGAGGGGAGCAGTACGTC. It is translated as CASSPRGSRGEQYV.

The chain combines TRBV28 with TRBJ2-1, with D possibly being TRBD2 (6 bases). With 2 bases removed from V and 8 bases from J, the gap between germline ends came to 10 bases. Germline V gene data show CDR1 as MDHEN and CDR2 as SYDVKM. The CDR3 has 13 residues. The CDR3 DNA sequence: TGTGCCAGCAGTTTAGGGGTAGCGGATGAGCAGTTCTTC. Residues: CASSLGVADEQFF.

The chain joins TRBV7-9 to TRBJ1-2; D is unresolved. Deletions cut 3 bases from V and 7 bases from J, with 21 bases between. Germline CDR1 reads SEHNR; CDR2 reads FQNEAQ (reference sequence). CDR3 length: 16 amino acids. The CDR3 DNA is TGTGCCAGCAGCTTGTCGGCCCCGAGAGGATCTAGTGGCTACACCTTC. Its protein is CASSLSAPRGSSGYTF.

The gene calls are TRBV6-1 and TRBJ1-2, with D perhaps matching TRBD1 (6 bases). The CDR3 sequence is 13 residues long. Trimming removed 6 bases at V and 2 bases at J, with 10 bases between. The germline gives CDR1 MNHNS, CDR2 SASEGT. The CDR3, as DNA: TGTGCCAGCAGCCTCGACAGGAACTATGGCTACACCTTC. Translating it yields CASSLDRNYGYTF.

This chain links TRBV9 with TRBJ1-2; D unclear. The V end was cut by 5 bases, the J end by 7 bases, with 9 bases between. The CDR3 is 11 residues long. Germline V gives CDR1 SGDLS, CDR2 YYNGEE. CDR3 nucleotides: TGTGCCAGCAGAGGAGTTATTGGCTACACCTTC. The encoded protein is CASRGVIGYTF.

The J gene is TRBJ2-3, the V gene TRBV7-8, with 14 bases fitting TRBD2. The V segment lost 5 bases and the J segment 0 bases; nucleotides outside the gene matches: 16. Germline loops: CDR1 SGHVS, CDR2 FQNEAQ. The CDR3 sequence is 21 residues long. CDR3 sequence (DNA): TGTGCCAGCAGCGGGGTGCCGGGACTAGCGGGAGTCGTTACTAGCACAGATACGCAGTATTTT. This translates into CASSGVPGLAGVVTSTDTQYF.

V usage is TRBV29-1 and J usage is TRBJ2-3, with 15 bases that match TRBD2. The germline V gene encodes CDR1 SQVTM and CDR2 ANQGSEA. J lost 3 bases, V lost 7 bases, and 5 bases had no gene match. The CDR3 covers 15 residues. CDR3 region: CSARGLAGGTDTQYF. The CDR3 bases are TGCAGCGCCCGCGGACTAGCGGGAGGGACAGATACGCAGTATTTT.